The entry below describes one TCR beta chain. This entry is derived from a study of blood T cell repertoires in COVID-19. About the research overall: Samples taken during acute and convalescent COVID-19 were collected in the United States, Italy and Spain. Nucleic acid was either cDNA or gDNA, and it came from T cells, B-cell-depleted T cells, or PBMCs.

V dropped 5 bases and J dropped 2 bases, with 13 bases sitting between them. CDR3 length equals 15 residues. From germline, CDR1 is SGHDT and CDR2 YYEEEE. Original handling: Amplification from reference gene primers served as the basis for estimated nucleated cell counts. Sequenced by immunoSEQ multiplex PCR; TCRdb stores in-frame clones only, minus some. D and trimming were read from the DNA, whereas the V and J calls and clone size are those reported in that table. The sample carries 90,000 or so clones, approximately 88% recorded once. V usage is TRBV5-6 and J usage is TRBJ1-4, with D perhaps matching TRBD1 (5 bases). Sequenced sample: peripheral blood. The clonotype comes from a man aged 55 to 70 with COVID-19, enrolled during active disease. CDR3 sequence: CASSSMGLTNEKLFF. In nucleotides, the CDR3 is TGTGCCAGCAGTTCCATGGGGCTGACTAATGAAAAACTGTTTTTT.